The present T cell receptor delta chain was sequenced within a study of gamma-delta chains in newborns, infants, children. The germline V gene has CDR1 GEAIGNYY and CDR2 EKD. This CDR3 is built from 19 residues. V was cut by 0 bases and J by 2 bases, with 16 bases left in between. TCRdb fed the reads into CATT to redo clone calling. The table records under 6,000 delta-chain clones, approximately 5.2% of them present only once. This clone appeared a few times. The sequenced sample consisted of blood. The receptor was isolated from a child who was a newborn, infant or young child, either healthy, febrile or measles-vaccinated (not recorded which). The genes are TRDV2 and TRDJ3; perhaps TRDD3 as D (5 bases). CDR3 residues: CACDTLLEDMTWDTRQMFF. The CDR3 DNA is TGTGCCTGTGACACCTTACTGGAGGATATGACCTGGGACACCCGACAGATGTTTTTC.